The next 28 T cell receptor beta chains were all read from a single sample in a study of graft-versus-host responses after intestinal transplantation. As to time point: postoperative day 105 after intestinal transplantation (dayNNNN = postoperative day). Graft-derived tissue was subjected to processing to liberate intraepithelial and lamina propria lymphocytes. Assay: immunoSEQ multiplex PCR; the TCRdb copy retains only in-frame clones and omits some. This table has about 4,100 clones, over 70% appearing once. The sequences come from ileum tissue, collected 105 days after intestinal transplantation. All receptors derive from a human patient who received an intestinal transplant, so some T cells may come from the graft donor.

This chain links TRBV2 with TRBJ1-2; no clear D. The germline V and J ends were trimmed by 7 bases and 4 bases, with 10 bases remaining between them. The length of the CDR3 is 12 residues. Germline V gene lookup returns CDR1 SNHLY and CDR2 FYNNEI. The DNA of the CDR3 is TGTGCCAGCATAAGGCGGCCCTATGGCTACACCTTC. Residues: CASIRRPYGYTF.

The chain combines TRBV6-1 with TRBJ2-1, with 11 nucleotides matching TRBD2. Germline V gene sequence: CDR1 MNHNS, CDR2 SASEGT. The V and J ends lost 0 bases and 6 bases, in that order; junction bases with no gene match: 1. This CDR3 contains 15 residues. CDR3 in amino acids: CASSEASGGANEQFF. The CDR3 DNA reads TGTGCCAGCAGTGAAGCTAGCGGGGGGGCCAATGAGCAGTTCTTC.

The chain carries TRBV6-1 and TRBJ1-5; 7 bases line up with TRBD1. The CDR3 length is 16 residues. Germline loops: CDR1 MNHNS, CDR2 SASEGT. The V and J ends lost 2 bases and 7 bases, in that order; junction bases with no gene match: 11. CDR3 nucleotide sequence: TGTGCCAGCAGTGAAAAAGGGGGCGCAGGGGGACAGCCCCAGCATTTT. Its protein is CASSEKGGAGGQPQHF.

This clone was counted a few times. The chain links TRBV6-6 to TRBJ1-1; 10 bases are a match to TRBD1. Germline values: CDR1 MNHNY, CDR2 SVGAGI (reference sequence). The CDR3 consists of 15 residues. V was clipped by 10 bases and J by 2 bases; unmatched bases: 10. The CDR3 DNA reads TGTGCCACACGCGTCAGACAGGGGGCAAACACTGAAGCTTTCTTT. Amino acids: CATRVRQGANTEAFF.

The chain employs TRBV10-3 and TRBJ1-2, with D possibly TRBD1 on 5 matching bases. The CDR3 consists of 14 residues. Germline CDR1 is ENHRY and CDR2 is SYGVKD. Trimming took 0 bases from V and 8 from J, leaving 13 bases between them. This CDR3 is CAISESNRLGGYTF. CDR3 nucleotides: TGTGCCATCAGTGAGTCGAACAGGCTGGGAGGCTACACCTTC.

This chain joins TRBV11-2 and TRBJ2-7; D gene unclear. Germline lookup yields CDR1 SGHAT and CDR2 FQNNGV. The germline V and J ends were trimmed by 0 bases and 4 bases, with 1 base remaining between them. The CDR3 length is 11 residues. The CDR3 spells CASSLEYEQYF. CDR3 coding DNA: TGTGCCAGCAGCTTAGAGTACGAGCAGTACTTC.

This rearrangement joins TRBV19 to TRBJ1-2, with D perhaps TRBD1 (6 bases). Between the trimmed V and J ends, which lost 3 bases and 3 bases, there was a span of 14 bases. The CDR3 spans 15 residues. CDR1 LNHDA and CDR2 SQIVND come from the germline V gene (reference sequence). CDR3 loop: CASSIPGTKDYGYTF. The DNA of the CDR3 is TGTGCCAGTAGTATCCCCGGGACAAAGGACTATGGCTACACCTTC.

The V gene is TRBV5-8, the J gene TRBJ2-2; D might be TRBD1 (7 bases). Germline lookup yields CDR1 SGHTS and CDR2 YDEGEE. The CDR3 totals 17 residues. The V end was cut by 0 bases, the J end by 3 bases, with 15 bases between. CDR3 residues: CASSLGQGGHYTGELFF. The CDR3 DNA reads as TGTGCCAGCAGCTTGGGCCAGGGGGGACATTACACCGGGGAGCTGTTTTTT. The whole variable domain, remainder taken from reference TRBV5-8 and TRBJ2-2, is EAGVTQSPTHLIKTRGQQATLRCSPISGHTSVYWYQQALGLGLQFLLWYDEGEERNRGNFPPRFSGRQFPNYSSELNVNALELEDSALYLCASSLGQGGHYTGELFFGEGSRLTVL.

The chain combines TRBV25-1 with TRBJ2-7; D may be TRBD1 (6 bases). The CDR3 totals 12 residues. Germline CDR1 and CDR2: MGHDK and SYGVNS. Trimming removed 0 bases from V and 6 bases from J, with 6 bases in between. CDR3 sequence reads: CASSEYRGEQYF. CDR3 coding DNA: TGTGCCAGCAGTGAATACAGGGGCGAGCAGTACTTC.

The rearrangement uses TRBV7-2 and TRBJ2-5; 9 bases line up with TRBD1. Germline V gives CDR1 SGHTA, CDR2 FQGNSA. The junction had 1 base not matched to a gene; V was cut back by 3 bases and J by 5 bases. The CDR3 consists of 13 residues. The CDR3: CASSLTGGETQYF. In nucleotides, the CDR3 is TGTGCCAGCAGCTTGACAGGGGGGGAGACCCAGTACTTC.

This clone has only a few counts. J is TRBJ1-3 and V is TRBV25-1; 9 bases are a match to TRBD1. The CDR3 runs to 16 residues. CDR1 is MGHDK, CDR2 SYGVNS, per germline. Trimming took 1 base from V and 2 from J; bases not matched to a gene: 3. CDR3 sequence reads: CASSESRQGAGNTIYF. In DNA form, the CDR3 reads TGTGCCAGCAGTGAATCCCGACAGGGGGCTGGAAACACCATATATTTT.

V is TRBV18 and J is TRBJ2-3, with D perhaps matching TRBD1 (5 bases). This CDR3 contains 17 residues. Trimming took off 3 bases at V and 1 base at J, with 17 bases between the two ends. Germline V gene data show CDR1 as KGHSH and CDR2 as LQKENI. In nucleotides, the CDR3 is TGTGCCAGCTCACCGGGATGGGGCGACCTCCGCACAGATACGCAGTATTTT. Protein sequence: CASSPGWGDLRTDTQYF.

The rearrangement uses TRBV7-9 and TRBJ1-1; 9 bases match TRBD1. The CDR3 is made up of 14 amino acids. The trim removed 3 bases at V and 5 bases at J, leaving 4 bases unmatched. Germline-derived CDR1 and CDR2 are SEHNR and FQNEAQ (reference sequence). The CDR3 DNA follows: TGTGCCAGCAGCTTGGGACAGGGAAGAACTGAAGCTTTCTTT. Its protein product is CASSLGQGRTEAFF.

V usage is TRBV25-1 and J usage is TRBJ2-2; D call uncertain. The CDR3 totals 12 residues. Trimming cost V 3 bases and J 4 bases, with 3 bases left between them. Germline CDR1 and CDR2: MGHDK and SYGVNS. The CDR3, as DNA: TGTGCCAGCAGTGACATCACCGGGGAGCTGTTTTTT. It yields the protein CASSDITGELFF. The full variable domain, with the rest looked up from reference TRBV25-1 and TRBJ2-2, is EADIYQTPRYLVIGTGKKITLECSQTMGHDKMYWYQQDPGMELHLIHYSYGVNSTEKGDLSSESTVSRIRTEHFPLTLESARPSHTSQYLCASSDITGELFFGEGSRLTVL.

The rearrangement uses TRBV5-1 and TRBJ2-1, with 11 bases fitting TRBD2. The CDR3 consists of 16 residues. Per the germline V gene, CDR1 is SGHRS and CDR2 is YFSETQ. Trimming cost V 3 bases and J 3 bases; bases outside gene matches: 5. The CDR3 region has the DNA TGCGCCAGCAGCTCAATAGCGGGAGGGGGCTACAATGAGCAGTTCTTC. This gives the protein CASSSIAGGGYNEQFF.

The chain combines TRBV5-1 with TRBJ1-5; the D gene is possibly TRBD1 (6 bases). This CDR3 spans 13 amino acids. The germline V gene encodes CDR1 SGHRS and CDR2 YFSETQ. Trimming stripped 1 base from V and 6 bases from J, with 8 bases between. DNA for the CDR3: TGCGCCAGCAGCTTGAACAGGGCTCAGCCCCAGCATTTT. Protein product: CASSLNRAQPQHF. Drawing the rest from reference TRBV5-1 and TRBJ1-5, the complete variable domain is KAGVTQTPRYLIKTRGQQVTLSCSPISGHRSVSWYQQTPGQGLQFLFEYFSETQRNKGNFPGRFSGRQFSNSRSEMNVSTLELGDSALYLCASSLNRAQPQHFGDGTRLSIL.

The chain is built from TRBV5-4 and TRBJ1-1; a weak D match, TRBD1 (6 bases). Germline V CDR1 and CDR2: SGHNT, YYREEE (reference sequence). V gave up 4 bases and J gave up 1 base, with 23 bases separating them. CDR3 size: 18 residues. The CDR3 loop reads CASSLLPIITGPNTEAFF. CDR3 nucleotides: TGTGCCAGCAGCCTACTGCCCATCATCACAGGGCCGAACACTGAAGCTTTCTTT.

The CDR3 DNA follows: TGTGCCTGGAGTGTACACTATGGCTACACCTTC. It is translated as CAWSVHYGYTF. The rearrangement uses TRBV30 and TRBJ1-2; D remains unclear. This CDR3 spans 11 amino acids. The germline CDR1 and CDR2 sequences are GTSNPN and SVGIG (reference sequence). With 0 bases removed from V and 3 bases from J, the gap between germline ends came to 2 bases.

This clone was observed a few times. The chain uses TRBV2 and TRBJ2-1; TRBD2 agrees at 7 bases. The germline V gene encodes CDR1 SNHLY and CDR2 FYNNEI. Unmatched junction bases numbered 14, after V lost 1 base and J lost 8 bases. This CDR3 spans 17 amino acids. CDR3 residues: CASSEEEGGPEGDEQFF. The DNA of the CDR3 is TGTGCCAGCAGTGAAGAGGAGGGAGGGCCGGAAGGGGATGAGCAGTTCTTC.

The V gene is TRBV27, the J gene TRBJ2-7, with D perhaps TRBD2 (7 bases). V lost 3 bases and J 7 bases, leaving 19 bases between the germline ends. This CDR3 spans 15 amino acids. Germline CDR1 MNHEY, CDR2 SMNVEV (reference sequence). In nucleotides, the CDR3 is TGTGCCAGCAGTTTCGGACTAGGGGGTTTGTGGGAGCAGTACTTC. Protein: CASSFGLGGLWEQYF.

CDR3 protein: CASSQAHPGLQSRANVLTF. CDR3 coding DNA: TGTGCCAGCAGTCAAGCACATCCTGGGCTACAAAGTCGGGCCAACGTCCTGACTTTC. This chain uses TRBV27 with TRBJ2-6, with D unresolved. V lost 5 bases and J lost 5, with 25 bases in between. CDR1 and CDR2 (germline): MNHEY, SMNVEV (reference sequence). The CDR3 spans 19 residues.

V gene TRBV2 combines with J gene TRBJ2-3; 12 bases are shared with TRBD2. Germline V CDR1 and CDR2: SNHLY, FYNNEI. V shed 4 bases and J 3 bases; nucleotides not matched to a gene: 5. The CDR3 is 16 amino acids. CDR3 DNA sequence: TGTGCCAGCAGTGTGACTAGCGGGAGTGGGACAGATACGCAGTATTTT. This encodes CASSVTSGSGTDTQYF.

The rearrangement links TRBV27 to TRBJ1-2; D may be TRBD1 (6 bases). CDR1 MNHEY and CDR2 SMNVEV come from the germline V gene (reference sequence). The CDR3 has 12 residues. V was trimmed by 5 bases and J by 8 bases, leaving 12 bases between them. The CDR3 region has the DNA TGTGCCAGCAGTCCGCCGGACAGCGGCTACACCTTC. This codes for CASSPPDSGYTF.

The V gene is TRBV11-2, the J gene TRBJ2-7; 9 bases fit TRBD2. The CDR3 spans 15 residues. The trim removed 1 base at V and 2 bases at J, leaving 3 bases unmatched. Germline values: CDR1 SGHAT, CDR2 FQNNGV. CDR3 nucleotide sequence: TGTGCCAGCAGCTTAGTAGCGGGAGAAGCCTACGAGCAGTACTTC. It is translated as CASSLVAGEAYEQYF.

The chain uses TRBV10-3 and TRBJ2-7; the D gene is possibly TRBD2 (6 bases). This CDR3 has 16 amino acids. Germline lookup yields CDR1 ENHRY and CDR2 SYGVKD. Trimming removed 5 bases at V and 3 bases at J, with 20 bases between. CDR3 nucleotide sequence: TGTGCCATCAGTCGATCGACTAGAAACTCTCACTACGAGCAGTACTTC. The encoded protein is CAISRSTRNSHYEQYF.

The genes are TRBV7-9 and TRBJ2-2; D is tentatively TRBD1 or TRBD2 (6 bases each). This CDR3 comprises 15 residues. V gave up 1 base and J gave up 4 bases, with 10 bases separating them. Germline values: CDR1 SEHNR, CDR2 FQNEAQ (reference sequence). CDR3 in amino acids: CASSLDGGRTGELFF. The DNA for the CDR3 is TGTGCCAGCAGCTTAGATGGGGGGCGCACCGGGGAGCTGTTTTTT.

The gene calls are TRBV11-2 and TRBJ2-1; 8 nucleotides line up with TRBD1. After removal of 5 bases from V and 8 bases from J, the junction contained 8 bases not matched to a gene. This CDR3 has 14 amino acids. Per germline, CDR1 SGHAT and CDR2 FQNNGV. The CDR3: CASSPLTGADEQFF. Written as DNA, the CDR3 is TGTGCCAGCAGCCCTTTGACAGGGGCGGATGAGCAGTTCTTC.

V is TRBV5-1 and J is TRBJ2-6; a weak D match, TRBD1 (5 bases). CDR3 size: 14 residues. The germline CDR1 and CDR2 sequences are SGHRS and YFSETQ. Trimming removed 0 bases from V and 4 bases from J, with 5 bases in between. CDR3 bases: TGCGCCAGCAGCTTGGACAGGGGGGCCAACGTCCTGACTTTC. Translated: CASSLDRGANVLTF.